These 16 T cell receptor beta chains were all obtained from the same sample, sequenced in a study of response to subunit inactivated influenza vaccine. Using its own MiXCR run on the RT-PCR reads, TCRdb lists one record per CDR3 protein. The sample yields 150,000 to 200,000 distinct CDR3 sequences, 11% seen once. Sample: non-naive T cells sorted from PBMCs, taken more than 35 days after vaccination. These receptors were collected from a man aged 45-65 years who received an inactivated influenza vaccine.

The chain carries TRBV5-6 and TRBJ2-2; TRBD2 aligns across 9 bases. The germline V gene encodes CDR1 SGHDT and CDR2 YYEEEE. After removal of 4 bases from V and 1 base from J, the junction contained 8 bases not matched to a gene. This CDR3 comprises 17 residues. Written as DNA, the CDR3 is TGTGCCAGCAGCCCCGCTAGCGGGACCTGGAACACCGGGGAGCTGTTTTTT. It translates to CASSPASGTWNTGELFF.

The chain carries TRBV27 and TRBJ2-1, with D possibly matching TRBD2 (6 bases). The CDR3 sequence is 13 residues long. CDR1 is MNHEY, CDR2 SMNVEV, per germline (reference sequence). Trimming took off 7 bases at V and 3 bases at J, with 10 bases between the two ends. The CDR3 DNA sequence: TGTGCCAGCACCGGGACTCTCTACAATGAGCAGTTCTTC. It codes for CASTGTLYNEQFF.

This clonotype was observed a few times. The V call is TRBV6-1, the J call TRBJ2-2, with D possibly TRBD1 on 6 matching bases. CDR1 is MNHNS and CDR2 is SASEGT in the germline V gene. Trimming cost V 6 bases and J 6 bases, with 11 bases left between them. The CDR3 extends over 13 amino acids. CDR3 coding DNA: TGTGCCAGCAGCCACACAGGGCCCGGGGAGCTGTTTTTT. Translated: CASSHTGPGELFF.

This chain links TRBV28 with TRBJ2-7; 7 bases agree with TRBD1. CDR3 length equals 13 residues. Per the germline V gene, CDR1 is MDHEN and CDR2 is SYDVKM. The CDR3: CALQGQSSYEQYF. DNA of the CDR3: TGTGCGCTCCAGGGACAGTCATCCTACGAGCAGTACTTC.

The J gene is TRBJ2-7, the V gene TRBV7-9, with 9 bases fitting TRBD1. Germline loops: CDR1 SEHNR, CDR2 FQNEAQ (reference sequence). V was clipped by 6 bases and J by 4 bases; unmatched bases: 4. The CDR3 sequence is 13 residues long. CDR3: CASRPGTGYEQYF. The CDR3 nucleotides read TGTGCCAGCAGACCAGGGACAGGGTACGAGCAGTACTTC.

This chain links TRBV20-1 with TRBJ1-1, with TRBD1 matching 8 bases. CDR3 size: 12 residues. Germline V gene lookup returns CDR1 DFQATT and CDR2 SNEGSKA (reference sequence). V was clipped by 7 bases and J by 6 bases; unmatched bases: 7. The CDR3 sequence: CSVRAGQAEAFF. For the CDR3, the DNA is TGCAGTGTTAGGGCGGGACAGGCTGAAGCTTTCTTT.

To note about this clonotype: At one end, the junction sequence differs from germline, possibly due to a read error. The chain recombines TRBV20-1 with TRBJ1-1; no clear D. The germline CDR1 and CDR2 sequences are DFQATT and SNEGSKA (reference sequence). The CDR3 is 15 residues long. The CDR3 DNA is TGCTGTGCTAGATCTCCCTCCAAAGGGTCCACTGAAGCTTTCTTT. It specifies CCARSPSKGSTEAFF.

This clonotype has just a few counts. The gene calls are TRBV11-2 and TRBJ2-3; 13 bases match TRBD2. The CDR3 has 17 amino acids. Germline CDR1 SGHAT, CDR2 FQNNGV. J lost 0 bases, V lost 4 bases, and 4 bases had no gene match. CDR3 residues: CASSSGTSGTSTDTQYF. The CDR3 DNA is TGTGCCAGCAGCTCCGGGACTAGCGGGACTAGCACAGATACGCAGTATTTT.

This chain links TRBV21-1 with TRBJ2-3; whether TRBD2, the table's D call, matches the DNA was not checked. TRBV21-1 is marked as a pseudogene. This CDR3 is 14 amino acids long. The CDR3 bases are TGTGCCAGCAGCATGTTGGACTTGGGTGATACGCAGTATTTT. It encodes CASSMLDLGDTQYF.

This clonotype showed up many times. The chain couples TRBV3-1 to TRBJ2-5; D is unresolved. From germline, CDR1 is LGHDT and CDR2 YNNKEL (reference sequence). The CDR3 covers 13 residues. V shed 1 base and J shed 5 bases, with 8 bases lying between them. CDR3 protein: CASSQGIGETQYF. The CDR3 nucleotides read TGTGCCAGCAGCCAAGGGATTGGGGAGACCCAGTACTTC.

This clonotype was found a few times. V is TRBV7-2 and J is TRBJ2-7, with 7 bases fitting TRBD1. CDR3 length: 16 amino acids. The germline V gene has CDR1 SGHTA and CDR2 FQGNSA. The trim removed 1 base at V and 3 bases at J, leaving 9 bases unmatched. The CDR3 region is CASSLGEDRSFYEQYF. In DNA, the CDR3 is TGTGCCAGCAGCTTAGGTGAGGACAGGTCGTTCTACGAGCAGTACTTC.

On this clonotype itself: A much bigger clone sits one base away, suggesting this may be a read error. The chain carries TRBV5-1 and TRBJ2-6; the D is unclear. CDR1 and CDR2 (germline): SGHRS, YFSETQ. Trimming stripped 1 base from V and 0 bases from J, with 8 bases between. The CDR3 extends over 16 amino acids. DNA for the CDR3: TGCGCCAGCAGCTTGTTGGTAGTCTCTGGGGCCAACGTCCTGACTTTC. It is translated as CASSLLVVSGANVLTF.

The chain employs TRBV10-3 and TRBJ2-7, with 7 positions matching TRBD1. From germline, CDR1 is ENHRY and CDR2 SYGVKD. The CDR3 runs to 13 residues. The junction had 6 bases not matched to a gene; V was cut back by 6 bases and J by 4 bases. Written as DNA, the CDR3 is TGTGCCATCAGCCCCGACAGGGCGTACGAGCAGTACTTC. This codes for CAISPDRAYEQYF.

At least ten counts were recorded for this clonotype. V gene TRBV11-2 combines with J gene TRBJ2-3; no definite D call. Per germline, CDR1 SGHAT and CDR2 FQNNGV. Trimming cost V 1 base and J 2 bases, with 7 bases left between them. CDR3 size: 14 residues. The CDR3, as DNA: TGTGCCAGCAGCTTAGCCGGGTACACAGATACGCAGTATTTT. It encodes CASSLAGYTDTQYF. Combining the CDR3 with reference TRBV11-2 and TRBJ2-3 gives the whole variable domain EAGVAQSPRYKIIEKRQSVAFWCNPISGHATLYWYQQILGQGPKLLIQFQNNGVVDDSQLPKDRFSAERLKGVDSTLKIQPAKLEDSAVYLCASSLAGYTDTQYFGPGTRLTVL.

The V call is TRBV28, the J call TRBJ2-1; no clear D. Germline V gene lookup returns CDR1 MDHEN and CDR2 SYDVKM. V was shortened by 4 bases and J by 3 bases, with 16 bases between the two germline ends. This CDR3 is built from 16 residues. The CDR3 loop reads CASSSHGERGYNEQFF. CDR3 coding DNA: TGTGCCAGCAGTTCCCATGGCGAAAGAGGCTACAATGAGCAGTTCTTC. Looking up the rest from reference TRBV28 and TRBJ2-1 gives the full variable domain: DVKVTQSSRYLVKRTGEKVFLECVQDMDHENMFWYRQDPGLGLRLIYFSYDVKMKEKGDIPEGYSVSREKKERFSLILESASTNQTSMYLCASSSHGERGYNEQFFGPGTRLTVL.

This clonotype was picked up a small number of times. The chain couples TRBV20-1 to TRBJ2-6; D perhaps matches TRBD2 (6 bases). V gave up 5 bases and J gave up 4 bases, with 21 bases separating them. The CDR3 is made up of 17 amino acids. CDR1 and CDR2 from the germline V gene are DFQATT and SNEGSKA (reference sequence). This CDR3 is CSARPGVWGRGANVLTF. The CDR3 nucleotides read TGCAGTGCTCGACCGGGAGTCTGGGGCCGCGGGGCCAACGTCCTGACTTTC.